This T cell receptor (beta chain) was identified in a study of response to subunit inactivated influenza vaccine. CDR1 DFQATT and CDR2 SNEGSKA come from the germline V gene (reference sequence). This CDR3 contains 17 residues. V lost 0 bases and J 0 bases, leaving 14 bases between the germline ends. TCRdb re-called the RT-PCR reads through MiXCR, storing one row per CDR3 protein. This sample has about 520,000 distinct CDR3 sequences; roughly 7.6% occur once, and the top ten carry about 12%. This sample comprised PBMCs from blood, obtained about 24 months after vaccination. The chain uses TRBV20-1 and TRBJ2-2, with D possibly TRBD2 on 6 matching bases. The sequence derives from a man aged 50-75 years who received an inactivated influenza vaccine. In DNA form, the CDR3 reads TGCAGTGCTAGAGATTTAGCGGCAGCCACGAACACCGGGGAGCTGTTTTTT. This codes for CSARDLAAATNTGELFF.